One and the same sample provided the 7 T cell receptor beta chains below, sequenced in a study of CD8 T cells in ankylosing spondylitis. MiXCR was run by TCRdb on the 5' RACE reads, yielding one entry per CDR3 protein. The sample records 150,000 or so distinct CDR3 sequences, 25% to 35% being singletons. The sequenced sample was synovial fluid, either unsorted or a sorted T cell fraction (not recorded which). These TCRs come from a male donor with ankylosing spondylitis.

This clonotype was detected many times. The V call is TRBV6-2 or TRBV6-3, the J call TRBJ1-1, with TRBD1 matching over 7 bases. With 5 bases clipped from V and 4 bases from J, the junction kept 7 bases outside the gene matches. Germline loops: CDR1 MNHEY, CDR2 SVGEGT. This CDR3 has 14 amino acids. CDR3 in amino acids: CASSKPGGGTEAFF. DNA of the CDR3: TGTGCCAGCAGTAAACCAGGGGGTGGCACTGAAGCTTTCTTT.

CDR3: CAWSRAGGAYNEQFF. As DNA, the CDR3 is TGTGCCTGGAGTCGAGCGGGAGGTGCCTACAATGAGCAGTTCTTC. This sequence joins TRBV30 and TRBJ2-1; 9 nucleotides agree with TRBD2. CDR1 and CDR2 (germline): GTSNPN, SVGIG (reference sequence). The length of the CDR3 is 15 residues. V shed 2 bases and J 2 bases; nucleotides not matched to a gene: 4. Supplemented by reference TRBV30 and TRBJ2-1, the full variable domain reads SQTIHQWPATLVQPVGSPLSLECTVEGTSNPNLYWYRQAAGRGLQLLFYSVGIGQISSEVPQNLSASRPQDRQFILSSKKLLLSDSGFYLCAWSRAGGAYNEQFFGPGTRLTVL.

The CDR3 loop reads CASSLGSGGRDTQYF. The CDR3 region has the DNA TGCGCCAGCAGCTTGGGTTCAGGGGGTCGAGATACGCAGTATTTT. This chain uses TRBV5-1 with TRBJ2-3; 7 bases match TRBD1. CDR3 size: 15 residues. Per germline, CDR1 SGHRS and CDR2 YFSETQ. The V and J ends lost 0 bases and 5 bases, in that order; junction bases with no gene match: 6. Drawing the rest from reference TRBV5-1 and TRBJ2-3, the complete variable domain is KAGVTQTPRYLIKTRGQQVTLSCSPISGHRSVSWYQQTPGQGLQFLFEYFSETQRNKGNFPGRFSGRQFSNSRSEMNVSTLELGDSALYLCASSLGSGGRDTQYFGPGTRLTVL.

The sample holds a few counts of this clonotype. The chain is built from TRBV6-2 or TRBV6-3 and TRBJ2-2; TRBD2 matches at 9 bases. The CDR3 loop spans 16 amino acids. V shed 7 bases and J 0 bases; nucleotides not matched to a gene: 6. Germline CDR1 is MNHEY and CDR2 is SVGEGT. Written as DNA, the CDR3 is TGTGCCAGCACGAGGGCTAGCGGGACGAACACCGGGGAGCTGTTTTTT. Protein sequence: CASTRASGTNTGELFF.

This clonotype was picked up a small number of times. The gene calls are TRBV5-1 and TRBJ2-1; D is possibly TRBD1 (6 bases). The germline gives CDR1 SGHRS, CDR2 YFSETQ. V was clipped by 5 bases and J by 8 bases, with 14 bases between them. This CDR3 comprises 13 residues. Here the CDR3 DNA reads TGCGCCAGCAGGAGACAGGAGGTGGATGAGCAGTTCTTC. Its protein product is CASRRQEVDEQFF. The whole variable domain, remainder taken from reference TRBV5-1 and TRBJ2-1, is KAGVTQTPRYLIKTRGQQVTLSCSPISGHRSVSWYQQTPGQGLQFLFEYFSETQRNKGNFPGRFSGRQFSNSRSEMNVSTLELGDSALYLCASRRQEVDEQFFGPGTRLTVL.

This clonotype was recorded many times. The CDR3 region is CASSQEQGAGGYTF. DNA of the CDR3: TGTGCCAGCAGCCAAGAACAGGGGGCAGGAGGCTACACCTTC. V and J are TRBV3-1 and TRBJ1-2; 9 bases are shared with TRBD1. The CDR3 has 14 residues. With 0 bases clipped from V and 8 bases from J, the junction kept 4 bases outside the gene matches. The germline gives CDR1 LGHDT, CDR2 YNNKEL (reference sequence).

This chain links TRBV11-3 with TRBJ2-5, with TRBD1 as a possible D gene (5 bases). The CDR3 has 13 amino acids. The ends were cut back, 5 bases at V and 4 bases at J, with 11 bases in the middle. CDR1 is SGHNT, CDR2 YENEEA, per germline. The CDR3 protein is CASSQTVLETQYF. The CDR3 DNA reads as TGTGCCAGCAGCCAGACAGTATTAGAGACCCAGTACTTC.